This entry lists 20 T cell receptor beta chains sequenced from one sample in a study of blood T cell repertoires in COVID-19. Here immunoSEQ multiplex PCR was the method, and the copy in TCRdb shows in-frame clones only, minus some. The profile shows about 140,000 clones, over 80% of them singletons. The sequencing sample was made of peripheral blood. These receptors were taken from a man aged 55 to 70 with active or convalescent COVID-19.

The chain employs TRBV2 and TRBJ2-7; 11 nucleotides line up with TRBD1. CDR1 and CDR2 (germline): SNHLY, FYNNEI. Trimming at V came to 8 bases and at J to 4 bases, leaving 19 bases not matched to a gene. The CDR3 has 18 residues. The DNA for the CDR3 is TGTGCCAGCGCTAAGGAAAATCGCGGACAGGGGGCTACGTACGAGCAGTACTTC. Amino acids: CASAKENRGQGATYEQYF.

The chain recombines TRBV20-1 with TRBJ2-2; the match to TRBD2 covers 10 bases. V trimming: 3 bases; J trimming: 1 base; junction bases outside the gene matches: 2. Germline CDR1 reads DFQATT; CDR2 reads SNEGSKA (reference sequence). The CDR3 consists of 15 residues. CDR3 sequence reads: CSASVAGGNTGELFF. Written as DNA, the CDR3 is TGCAGTGCTAGTGTAGCGGGAGGGAACACCGGGGAGCTGTTTTTT.

This clone has just one count. Additional DNA sequences in this sample encode the identical CDR3. The gene calls are TRBV27 and TRBJ2-1; D remains ambiguous. Trimming took off 5 bases at V and 4 bases at J, with 3 bases between the two ends. The CDR3 spans 11 residues. Germline V gene data show CDR1 as MNHEY and CDR2 as SMNVEV (reference sequence). The CDR3: CASSLYNEQFF. In nucleotides, the CDR3 is TGTGCCAGCAGTCTGTACAATGAGCAGTTCTTC.

A note on this clone: Other DNA sequences of this sample code for an identical CDR3. The rearrangement uses TRBV9 and TRBJ1-6; TRBD1 matches at 12 bases. Germline V gene sequence: CDR1 SGDLS, CDR2 YYNGEE. After removal of 2 bases from V and 9 bases from J, the junction contained 3 bases not matched to a gene. The CDR3 extends over 15 amino acids. This CDR3 is CASSVGTGGSSPLHF. DNA for the CDR3: TGTGCCAGCAGCGTGGGGACAGGGGGCAGTTCACCCCTCCACTTT. Full variable domain (remainder filled in from reference TRBV9 and TRBJ1-6): DSGVTQTPKHLITATGQRVTLRCSPRSGDLSVYWYQQSLDQGLQFLIQYYNGEERAKGNILERFSAQQFPDLHSELNLSSLELGDSALYFCASSVGTGGSSPLHFGNGTRLTVT.

This clone was observed once. This chain joins TRBV18 and TRBJ1-4; TRBD1 matches at 8 bases. This CDR3 is built from 15 residues. Germline CDR1 and CDR2: KGHSH and LQKENI. J lost 3 bases, V lost 1 base, and 1 base had no gene match. CDR3 residues: CASSPRQGPNEKLFF. The CDR3 DNA sequence: TGTGCCAGCTCACCACGACAGGGGCCTAATGAAAAACTGTTTTTT.

The chain recombines TRBV5-8 with TRBJ2-3, with TRBD2 identical over 9 bases. V dropped 0 bases and J dropped 2; count of bases not matched to a gene: 10. CDR3 length: 18 residues. The germline CDR1 and CDR2 sequences are SGHTS and YDEGEE. The CDR3 region has the DNA TGTGCCAGCAGCTTGGGGTCTCTGGCGGGAGGGCCCACAGATACGCAGTATTTT. Translation: CASSLGSLAGGPTDTQYF.

This clone was counted only a few times. V usage is TRBV2 and J usage is TRBJ1-4, with 8 bases matching TRBD1. Per germline, CDR1 SNHLY and CDR2 FYNNEI. The ends lost 6 bases at V and 0 bases at J; junction bases unmatched: 6. The CDR3 runs 16 residues. CDR3 region: CASRRDRRATNEKLFF. For the CDR3, the DNA is TGTGCCAGCAGACGGGACAGGCGCGCAACTAATGAAAAACTGTTTTTT. Full variable domain (outside the CDR3, taken from reference TRBV2 and TRBJ1-4): EPEVTQTPSHQVTQMGQEVILRCVPISNHLYFYWYRQILGQKVEFLVSFYNNEISEKSEIFDDQFSVERPDGSNFTLKIRSTKLEDSAMYFCASRRDRRATNEKLFFGSGTQLSVL.

The CDR3 here is CASSSTVQETQYF. The CDR3 DNA is TGTGCCAGCAGCTCGACAGTCCAAGAGACCCAGTACTTC. The chain is built from TRBV12-3 or TRBV12-4 and TRBJ2-5; D possibly corresponds to TRBD1 (5 bases). Deletions cut 6 bases from V and 1 base from J, with 9 bases between. The CDR3 consists of 13 residues.

The rearrangement joins TRBV19 to TRBJ2-3; 8 bases fit TRBD2. The CDR3 is 14 amino acids. J was trimmed by 0 bases and V by 4 bases; bases with no gene match: 0. Germline V lookup: CDR1 LNHDA, CDR2 SQIVND (reference sequence). The CDR3 coding sequence is TGTGCCAGTAGTACTAGCGGGAGCACAGATACGCAGTATTTT. Amino acid sequence: CASSTSGSTDTQYF.

This clone was recorded once. J is TRBJ1-1 and V is TRBV6-2 or TRBV6-3, with D unresolved. The length of the CDR3 is 12 residues. Germline V gives CDR1 MNHEY, CDR2 SVGEGT. V was clipped by 4 bases and J by 1 base, with 4 bases between them. The CDR3 sequence: CASSSWNTEAFF. Written as DNA, the CDR3 is TGTGCCAGCAGTTCTTGGAACACTGAAGCTTTCTTT.

V gene TRBV20-1 combines with J gene TRBJ2-1, with TRBD2 as a possible D gene (5 bases). From germline, CDR1 is DFQATT and CDR2 SNEGSKA (reference sequence). The V gene lost 3 bases and the J gene lost 2 bases, with 14 bases spanning the gap. CDR3 length equals 15 residues. Here the CDR3 reads CSASILGVTYNEQFF. CDR3 nucleotide sequence: TGCAGTGCTAGTATCCTGGGAGTCACCTACAATGAGCAGTTCTTC.

The chain carries TRBV6-5 and TRBJ2-7; the D gene is possibly TRBD1 (6 bases). Germline values: CDR1 MNHEY, CDR2 SVGAGI. This CDR3 is built from 15 residues. V shed 0 bases and J shed 2 bases, with 11 bases lying between them. As DNA, the CDR3 is TGTGCCAGCAGTTACTCATCACAGGGACCCTACGAGCAGTACTTC. Translation: CASSYSSQGPYEQYF.

Only one count was recorded for this clone. The chain couples TRBV7-3 to TRBJ2-7; 7 nucleotides line up with TRBD1. V trimming: 2 bases; J trimming: 4 bases; junction bases outside the gene matches: 8. The CDR3 consists of 15 residues. Germline V gene data show CDR1 as SGHTA and CDR2 as FQGTGA. CDR3 protein: CASSLSGRGIYEQYF. CDR3 nucleotide sequence: TGTGCCAGCAGCTTATCGGGCAGGGGGATTTACGAGCAGTACTTC.

The chain links TRBV5-6 to TRBJ2-3; 8 bases are a match to TRBD1. Trimming cost V 4 bases and J 6 bases; bases outside gene matches: 4. The CDR3 covers 13 residues. Germline assignment: CDR1 SGHDT and CDR2 YYEEEE. The CDR3 sequence is CASSNRGMDTQYF. The DNA for the CDR3 is TGTGCCAGCAGCAACAGGGGGATGGATACGCAGTATTTT. Looking up the rest from reference TRBV5-6 and TRBJ2-3 gives the full variable domain: DAGVTQSPTHLIKTRGQQVTLRCSPKSGHDTVSWYQQALGQGPQFIFQYYEEEERQRGNFPDRFSGHQFPNYSSELNVNALLLGDSALYLCASSNRGMDTQYFGPGTRLTVL.

The V gene is TRBV11-3, the J gene TRBJ2-1; 7 bases line up with TRBD1. CDR1 is SGHNT, CDR2 YENEEA, per germline. CDR3 length: 16 amino acids. V dropped 0 bases and J dropped 7; count of bases not matched to a gene: 9. CDR3 loop: CASSLDGTGVGNEQFF. CDR3 bases: TGTGCCAGCAGCTTAGATGGCACAGGGGTCGGAAATGAGCAGTTCTTC.

This sequence joins TRBV5-1 and TRBJ2-2; D gene uncertain. Germline-derived CDR1 and CDR2 are SGHRS and YFSETQ. Trimming stripped 6 bases from V and 4 bases from J, with 4 bases between. The CDR3 loop spans 11 amino acids. The CDR3 DNA reads TGCGCCAGCACGGTCACCGGGGAGCTGTTTTTT. Amino acids: CASTVTGELFF.

This rearrangement joins TRBV7-9 to TRBJ2-3; TRBD2 agrees at 8 bases. Trimming took 1 base from V and 0 from J; bases not matched to a gene: 6. CDR1 is SEHNR and CDR2 is FQNEAQ in the germline V gene (reference sequence). This CDR3 region has 17 residues. The CDR3, as DNA: TGTGCCAGCAGCTTAGGGGGAGTAGCGGGGAGCACAGATACGCAGTATTTT. Translated, it gives CASSLGGVAGSTDTQYF. Combining the CDR3 with reference TRBV7-9 and TRBJ2-3 gives the whole variable domain DTGVSQNPRHKITKRGQNVTFRCDPISEHNRLYWYRQTLGQGPEFLTYFQNEAQLEKSRLLSDRFSAERPKGSFSTLEIQRTEQGDSAMYLCASSLGGVAGSTDTQYFGPGTRLTVL.

The chain couples TRBV5-6 to TRBJ2-1, with 8 bases fitting TRBD1. Losses at the gene ends were 4 bases for V and 3 bases for J; bases not matched to a gene: 6. This CDR3 comprises 15 residues. Germline V lookup: CDR1 SGHDT, CDR2 YYEEEE. The CDR3 is CASSGGQAIYNEQFF. The CDR3 region has the DNA TGTGCCAGCAGCGGGGGACAGGCTATCTACAATGAGCAGTTCTTC.

The rearrangement joins TRBV2 to TRBJ2-3; maybe TRBD2 (6 bases). The CDR3 is 13 residues long. V was trimmed by 4 bases and J by 2 bases, leaving 7 bases between them. Germline V lookup: CDR1 SNHLY, CDR2 FYNNEI. This CDR3 reads CASSGDFTDTQYF. The CDR3 region has the DNA TGTGCCAGCAGTGGGGACTTCACAGATACGCAGTATTTT.

The V gene is TRBV27, the J gene TRBJ2-2, with 12 bases that match TRBD1. With 8 bases clipped from V and 3 bases from J, the junction kept 4 bases outside the gene matches. Per germline, CDR1 MNHEY and CDR2 SMNVEV (reference sequence). The CDR3 sequence is 15 residues long. The CDR3 DNA reads TGTGCCAGCCTACGGGACAGGGGGCACACCGGGGAGCTGTTTTTT. The encoded protein is CASLRDRGHTGELFF.